This TCR beta chain was sequenced for a study of CD8 T cells in ankylosing spondylitis. Study-wide results and caveats: Characteristic of ankylosing spondylitis blood, it appeared, was a TCR beta motif comprising about eight highly homologous variants.

In the case of this clonotype: What it recognizes is unknown.

Germline assignment: CDR1 SGHKS and CDR2 YYEKEE (reference sequence). This CDR3 contains 16 residues. Germline trimming cut 5 bases from V and 4 bases from J; bases unmatched to any gene: 9. Libraries for TCR beta were made by quantitative 5'-RACE with molecular barcodes. Via MiXCR, TCRdb re-called the 5' RACE reads, giving one row per CDR3 protein. The top ten clones hold 4% to 5.5% of a sample with under 250,000 distinct CDR3 sequences, under 35% of them seen once. The chain links TRBV5-5 to TRBJ2-1, with 10 bases matching TRBD1. The sequencing sample was made of blood, either unsorted or a sorted T cell fraction (not recorded which). The TCR sequence derives from a male donor with ankylosing spondylitis or in good health (not recorded which). CDR3 nucleotide sequence: TGTGCCAGCAGAAGCGCCGGGACAGGGGCGTACAATGAGCAGTTCTTC. It codes for CASRSAGTGAYNEQFF.